This TCR beta chain was captured in a study of T cells in Graves' hyperthyroidism and ophthalmopathy. RNA transcripts gave rise to amplified TCR beta CDR3 regions. Primed by the HTBI set, a first-round RT-PCR was run on the TCR CDR3. TCRdb re-called the multiplex PCR reads through MiXCR, storing one row per CDR3 protein. Of hundreds of thousands of distinct CDR3 sequences in the sample, roughly a sixth were seen once. This clonotype was counted only a few times. The CDR3 is 14 residues long. The germline CDR1 and CDR2 sequences are SNHLY and FYNNEI. V gave up 7 bases and J gave up 10 bases, with 20 bases separating them.

This chain connects TRBV2 to TRBJ2-1, with a possible D match to TRBD2 (5 bases). The sequencing sample was made of blood. This receptor was taken from a woman between 35 and 50 years old with Graves' ophthalmopathy. The CDR3 DNA reads as TGTGCCAGCAAGGTTTTAGAGAGGGTAAGCGAGCAGTTCTTC. It yields the protein CASKVLERVSEQFF.